This TCR beta chain was obtained from a study of blood T cell repertoires in COVID-19. Study at large: Specimens from acute and convalescent COVID-19 originated in the United States, Italy and Spain. Sources were T cells, B-cell-depleted T cells, or PBMCs; the material itself was cDNA or gDNA.

Original processing methods: The assay estimated nucleated cells by amplifying reference gene primers. Method: immunoSEQ multiplex PCR; TCRdb's copy keeps in-frame clones and lacks some. The V and J calls and clone size come from that table; D and trimming were worked out from the DNA. This table has some 60,000 clones, around 90% appearing once. This CDR3 has 18 amino acids. V lost 5 bases and J 0 bases, leaving 20 bases between the germline ends. Looked up from germline, CDR1 is MNHNY and CDR2 is SVGAGI (reference sequence). The TCR originated in a human donor in a cohort sampled during active COVID-19. Material for sequencing was peripheral blood. V is TRBV6-6 and J is TRBJ2-1, with a weak D call TRBD2 (6 bases). DNA of the CDR3: TGTGCCAGCAGTCACGCCCCTGGGGACTTGAGCTCCTACAATGAGCAGTTCTTC. Its protein is CASSHAPGDLSSYNEQFF.